These T cell receptor beta chains were read from a single sample in a study of cytomegalovirus exposure and HLA in healthy donors. The assay was immunoSEQ multiplex PCR, and TCRdb's table has in-frame clones only and misses some. This sample's table has over 30,000 clones. Sequences were obtained from PBMCs. The receptors come from a middle-aged woman in good health and CMV-seropositive. Both conserved end residues are part of each CDR3. D genes are given only for firm matches.

TRBV10-2,TRBD1,TRBJ2-2,TGCGCCAGCAGTGAGGGACAGGGGAACACCGGGGAGCTGTTTTTT,CASSEGQGNTGELFF
TRBV9,TRBD1,TRBJ1-2,TGTGCCAGCAGCGTAGATGACAGGGGTTATGGCTACACCTTC,CASSVDDRGYGYTF
TRBV30,NA,TRBJ2-1,TGTGCCTGGCGGAGTTTTAACAATGAGCAGTTCTTC,CAWRSFNNEQFF
TRBV7-9,NA,TRBJ2-5,TGTGCCAGCAGCACCGACTCTTACCCACAAGAGACCCAGTACTTC,CASSTDSYPQETQYF
TRBV29-1,NA,TRBJ2-7,TGCAGCGTTGCCCCCGCGGAAAGCATCTCCTACGAGCAGTACTTC,CSVAPAESISYEQYF
TRBV6-4,NA,TRBJ1-5,TGTGCCAGCAGACCTGGGACTTATCACCAGCCCCAGCATTTT,CASRPGTYHQPQHF
TRBV12-5,NA,TRBJ2-5,TGTGCTAGTGGGGCAAGTGGAGAGGAGACCCAGTACTTC,CASGASGEETQYF
TRBV15,TRBD1,TRBJ1-5,TGTGCCACCAGCAGAGACCGGACAGGGGGATATCAGCCCCAGCATTTT,CATSRDRTGGYQPQHF
TRBV2,NA,TRBJ2-5,TGTGCCAGCAGCGGAACCAGAGCGGGAGAGACCCAGTACTTC,CASSGTRAGETQYF
TRBV7-3,NA,TRBJ2-2,TGTGCCAGCAGCTTACGGAATAGCGCCGGGGAGCTGTTTTTT,CASSLRNSAGELFF
TRBV19,TRBD1,TRBJ1-2,TGTGCCAGTAGCCCGGGACAGAAGGCCTATGGCTACACCTTC,CASSPGQKAYGYTF
TRBV5-8,NA,TRBJ1-6,TGTGCCAGCAGCTTGTCCCGGAGTTCACCCCTCCACTTT,CASSLSRSSPLHF
TRBV18,TRBD1,TRBJ2-7,TGTGCCAGCTCACCACGATTGGCAGGGGGTACCTACGAGCAGTACTTC,CASSPRLAGGTYEQYF
TRBV2,TRBD1,TRBJ1-1,TGTGCCAGCAGCCGACAGGGGGGGAACACTGAAGCTTTCTTT,CASSRQGGNTEAFF
TRBV27,NA,TRBJ1-3,TGTGCCAGCAGACTAGAGAGCTCTGGAAACACCATATATTTT,CASRLESSGNTIYF
TRBV18,TRBD1,TRBJ1-2,TGTGCCAGCTCAACAGGGGAAAACTATGGCTACACCTTC,CASSTGENYGYTF
TRBV29-1,TRBD2,TRBJ2-1,TGCAGCGTTGTAGCGGGAGGGATGGGTGAGCAGTTCTTC,CSVVAGGMGEQFF
TRBV28,TRBD1,TRBJ1-4,TGTGCCAGCAGAGGGACAGGGCCTGAAAAACTGTTTTTT,CASRGTGPEKLFF
TRBV7-9,NA,TRBJ1-2,TGTGCCAGCAGCTTGAACGGGGGGACACCGAACTATGGCTACACCTTC,CASSLNGGTPNYGYTF
TRBV9,TRBD1,TRBJ2-1,TGTGCCAGCAGCGTCACAGGGGGGAATGAGCAGTTCTTC,CASSVTGGNEQFF
TRBV29-1,NA,TRBJ2-7,TGCAGCGTTTCTGGTAGAGGTTGGATCGAGCAGTACTTC,CSVSGRGWIEQYF
TRBV27,TRBD2,TRBJ2-7,TGTGCCAGCAGAACATTAGCGGGACTTACCGAGCAGTACTTC,CASRTLAGLTEQYF
TRBV5-4,TRBD2,TRBJ2-3,TGTGCCAGCAGCGTGTTGTCGGGAGGGGGCACAGATACGCAGTATTTT,CASSVLSGGGTDTQYF
TRBV7-9,TRBD1,TRBJ2-5,TGTGCCGCCAGGACAGGCAGGCAAGAGACCCAGTACTTC,CAARTGRQETQYF
TRBV7-3,NA,TRBJ1-5,TGTGCCAGCAGCCCAGGGGAGGGGATCAATCAGCCCCAGCATTTT,CASSPGEGINQPQHF
TRBV29-1,NA,TRBJ2-7,TGCAGCGTTGAGGGGGCACCCCCCTACGAGCAGTACTTC,CSVEGAPPYEQYF
TRBV6-5,TRBD1,TRBJ2-3,TGTGCCAGCAGTCGCGGGACAGGTCCAGATACGCAGTATTTT,CASSRGTGPDTQYF
TRBV30,TRBD1,TRBJ2-2,TGTGCCTGGAGTGTGGGACAGAGCACCGGGGAGCTGTTTTTT,CAWSVGQSTGELFF
TRBV30,NA,TRBJ2-1,TGTGCCTGGAGCGGTACAGGCGATGAGCAGTTCTTC,CAWSGTGDEQFF
TRBV30,NA,TRBJ2-7,TGTGCCTGGAGTCTGGTGGGGTCAGGGCAGGAGCAGTACTTC,CAWSLVGSGQEQYF
TRBV10-3,TRBD1,TRBJ1-2,TGTGCCATCGGACAGGGAGACGGCTATGGCTACACCTTC,CAIGQGDGYGYTF
TRBV6-5,TRBD2,TRBJ2-1,TGTGCCAGCAGTTATCTTAGCGGGACTCTATACAATGAGCAGTTCTTC,CASSYLSGTLYNEQFF
TRBV9,NA,TRBJ2-7,TGTGCCAGCAGCCCCCTGCCTAGTCCCTACGAGCAGTACTTC,CASSPLPSPYEQYF
TRBV9,TRBD2,TRBJ2-3,TGTGCCAGCAGCGTTGGTAGCGGGCCTCTAAGCACAGATACGCAGTATTTT,CASSVGSGPLSTDTQYF